Shown below are 7 T cell receptor beta chains from a single sample sequenced in a study of T cell changes during pregnancy in multiple sclerosis. Profiling relied on immunoSEQ multiplex PCR, and the TCRdb table lists in-frame clones only, not all of them. The sample includes tens of thousands of clones, around 93% of them seen just once. The sample here was peripheral blood, taken in the third trimester of pregnancy. The receptors derive from a female donor with multiple sclerosis, enrolled in a pregnancy study.

The rearrangement joins TRBV6-1 to TRBJ1-1, with 11 bases matching TRBD1. Trimming took 4 bases from V and 3 from J; bases not matched to a gene: 4. Germline CDR1 and CDR2: MNHNS and SASEGT. This CDR3 has 15 residues. CDR3 DNA: TGTGCCAGCAGTGTCAGGACAGGGGGCTACACTGAAGCTTTCTTT. Translation gives CASSVRTGGYTEAFF.

The J gene is TRBJ2-1, the V gene TRBV7-2; 7 nucleotides match TRBD2. The CDR3 runs 15 residues. Germline-derived CDR1 and CDR2 are SGHTA and FQGNSA. V shed 5 bases and J 9 bases; nucleotides not matched to a gene: 13. The CDR3: CASSLGAGEGGEQFF. The CDR3 region has the DNA TGTGCCAGCAGCCTCGGGGCGGGAGAGGGTGGTGAGCAGTTCTTC.

The chain carries TRBV19 and TRBJ2-1; no clear D. The CDR3 loop spans 11 amino acids. Germline CDR1 is LNHDA and CDR2 is SQIVND (reference sequence). V lost 6 bases and J lost 4, with 4 bases in between. The CDR3 loop reads CASREYNEQFF. DNA of the CDR3: TGTGCCAGTAGGGAGTACAATGAGCAGTTCTTC.

The chain recombines TRBV27 with TRBJ1-5; D is unresolved. The V end was cut by 5 bases, the J end by 0 bases, with 14 bases between. Germline-derived CDR1 and CDR2 are MNHEY and SMNVEV (reference sequence). The CDR3 covers 16 residues. DNA of the CDR3: TGTGCCAGCAGTCCGTCCGGGAGATATAGCAATCAGCCCCAGCATTTT. Residues: CASSPSGRYSNQPQHF.

The chain links TRBV11-2 to TRBJ1-2, with D hard to call. This CDR3 comprises 12 residues. The V gene's germline CDR1 is SGHAT and CDR2 FQNNGV. V was cut by 1 base and J by 5 bases, with 5 bases left in between. The chain's CDR3 is CASSLGRYGYTF. DNA for the CDR3: TGTGCCAGCAGCTTAGGGAGGTATGGCTACACCTTC.

In this sample, this clone turned up once. The J gene is TRBJ2-3, the V gene TRBV19, with 9 bases fitting TRBD2. Germline V gene data show CDR1 as LNHDA and CDR2 as SQIVND (reference sequence). Trimming at V came to 5 bases and at J to 0 bases, leaving 6 bases not matched to a gene. This CDR3 is 16 amino acids long. The CDR3 reads CASSFLAGGSTDTQYF. CDR3 DNA: TGTGCCAGTAGTTTCTTGGCGGGAGGGAGCACAGATACGCAGTATTTT.

The genes are TRBV7-9 and TRBJ2-5, with D possibly being TRBD1 (5 bases). V lost 9 bases and J lost 0, with 11 bases in between. Germline CDR1 and CDR2: SEHNR and FQNEAQ (reference sequence). The CDR3 totals 13 residues. In nucleotides, the CDR3 is TGTGCCAGTGAGTCGACAGACCAAGAGACCCAGTACTTC. This codes for CASESTDQETQYF.